The clone carrying this T cell receptor beta chain was detected ten times or more. Its antigen is undetermined. The germline V gene encodes CDR1 MNHEY and CDR2 SMNVEV (reference sequence). Trimming removed 1 base at V and 0 bases at J, with 13 bases between. The CDR3 runs 17 residues. It was 10 ml of fresh peripheral blood that supplied the PBMCs. Using RNA transcripts as the source, TCR beta CDR3 regions were amplified. TCR CDR3 underwent first-round RT-PCR with the HTBI primer set. TCRdb re-called the multiplex PCR reads with MiXCR, one entry per CDR3 protein. This sample has hundreds of thousands of distinct CDR3 sequences, with 14% to 15% found just once. This entry belongs to a study of T cells in Graves' hyperthyroidism and ophthalmopathy. General study points: Blood also held most thyroid clonotypes expanded beyond 0.001. The model's output predicted ophthalmopathy at a median of about 6.5 months prior to onset.

The sequence came from a woman in her thirties or forties with Graves' ophthalmopathy. The chain couples TRBV27 to TRBJ1-3; possible D gene TRBD1, 5 bases. Material for sequencing was blood. CDR3 bases: TGTGCCAGCAGTTTATATGGGGCAGGTAACTCTGGAAACACCATATATTTT. Translated, it gives CASSLYGAGNSGNTIYF.